Sequencing of this T cell receptor beta chain was carried out in a study of spatial heterogeneity in lung cancer (dated by TCRdb to between 2018 and 2021). About the study as a whole: More beta-chain than alpha-chain transcripts were consistently detected, likely reflecting higher beta-chain transcript abundance. In the raw uncorrected reads, each unique combination of TCR and UMI appeared on average more than ten times. In non-small cell lung cancer, the study made a quantitative comparison of TCR alpha and beta repertoires among multiple tumor regions, matched nontumor lung and blood. Nonsynonymous mutation counts, determined by whole-exome sequencing of tumor tissue, were related to features of the TCR repertoire. Both alpha and beta chains were TCR-sequenced in samples taken at surgery, namely 220 tumor regions, approximately 63 matched nontumor lung samples and about 52 PBMC samples.

This specimen's time point label, interpreted: sample taken at primary tumor resection. The donors were some 76 patients from the lung TRACERx cohort who had early-stage, untreated non-small cell lung cancer. Whole RNA extracted from tumor and nontumor lung tissue, or from cryopreserved PBMC samples, was used for TCR sequencing without cell sorting. Only patients with enough RNA available from two or more tumor regions were chosen for TCR sequencing. Study-wide findings and limitations: Ubiquitous expanded tumor TCRs were detected in blood more often at tumor resection than at routine follow-up. Additional single-cell paired TCR alpha and beta sequencing was considered necessary to confirm, at a functional level, the hypothesis that regional TCRs recognize regional mutations.

Library construction relied on 5' RACE. The instrument was a NextSeq 500. The TCR library protocol attached a unique molecular identifier to each TCR cDNA molecule to allow correction of PCR and sequencing errors. Processing in the source paper ran as follows. TCR identification, UMI-based error correction and CDR3 extraction were performed with Decombinator tools. TCRs above a frequency of 2 per 1,000, corresponding to the top 1% of the tumor frequency distribution, were defined as expanded. Each repertoire was subsampled 100 times to 5,000 TCRs, after which Renyi diversity was computed with the R vegan package. To build CDR3 similarity networks, amino acid triplet string-kernel similarity was used, and CDR3s were connected when their pairwise similarity was above 0.82. TCRdb trimmed public reads at Q25 via fastp, called clones via MiXCR and kept in-frame beta chains. Each CDR3 protein appears once, grouped with its most common genes and DNA. TCRdb assigned the V and J calls; the authors' analysis was not used. This sample holds 43,000 or so distinct CDR3 sequences; 6.5% to 7% were observed only once. The top ten clones comprise around 43% of the sample.

In its sample, this clonotype was seen many times. Its antigen is not yet known. Per-base qualities were not stored, and no clone one base away is much larger. This sequence was found in a female donor with early-stage non-small cell lung cancer. The source material was PBMCs, sampled at surgery.

The DNA is as follows: TGCAGTGCTATGACTTGGGATACGCAGTATTTT. This is translated as CSAMTWDTQYF. In this chain, TRBV20-1 is recombined with TRBJ2-3; the D gene is not confidently resolved. From its cysteine to its phenylalanine, the CDR3 spans 11 amino acids. The retained sequence is limited to the CDR3, 33 bases, with the frame set at the first base. The germline ends are 8 bases apart after V is trimmed by 4 bases and J by 6 bases. Sequences DFQATT (CDR1) and SNEGSKA (CDR2) are obtained from the germline V gene (reference sequence).